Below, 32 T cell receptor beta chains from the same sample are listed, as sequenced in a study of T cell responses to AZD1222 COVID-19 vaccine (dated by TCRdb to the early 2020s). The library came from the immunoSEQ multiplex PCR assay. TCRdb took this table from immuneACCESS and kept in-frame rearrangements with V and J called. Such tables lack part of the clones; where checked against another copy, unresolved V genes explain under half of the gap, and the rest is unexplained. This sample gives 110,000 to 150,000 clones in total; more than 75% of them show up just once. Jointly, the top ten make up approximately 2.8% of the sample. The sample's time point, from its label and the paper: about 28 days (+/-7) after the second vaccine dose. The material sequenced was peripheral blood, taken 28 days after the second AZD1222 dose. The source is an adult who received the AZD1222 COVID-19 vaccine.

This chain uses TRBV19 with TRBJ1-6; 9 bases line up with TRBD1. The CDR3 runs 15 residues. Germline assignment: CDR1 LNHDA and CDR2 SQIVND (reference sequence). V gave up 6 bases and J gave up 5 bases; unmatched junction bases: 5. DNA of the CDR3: TGTGCCAGTAGCGTTACAGGGGGCCATAATTCACCCCTCCACTTT. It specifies CASSVTGGHNSPLHF. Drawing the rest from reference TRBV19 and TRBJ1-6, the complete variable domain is DGGITQSPKYLFRKEGQNVTLSCEQNLNHDAMYWYRQDPGQGLRLIYYSQIVNDFQKGDIAEGYSVSREKKESFPLTVTSAQKNPTAFYLCASSVTGGHNSPLHFGNGTRLTVT.

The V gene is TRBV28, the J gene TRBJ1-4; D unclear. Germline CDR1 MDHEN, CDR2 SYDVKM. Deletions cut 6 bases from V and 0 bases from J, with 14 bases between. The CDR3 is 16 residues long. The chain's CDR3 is CASSLRALATNEKLFF. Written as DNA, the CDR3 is TGTGCCAGCAGCCTCCGGGCACTTGCAACTAATGAAAAACTGTTTTTT.

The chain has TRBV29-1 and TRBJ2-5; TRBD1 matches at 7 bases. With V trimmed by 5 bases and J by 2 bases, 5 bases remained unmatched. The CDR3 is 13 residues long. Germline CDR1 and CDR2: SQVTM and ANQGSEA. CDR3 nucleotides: TGCAGCGTTAGGACAGGACCTCAAGAGACCCAGTACTTC. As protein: CSVRTGPQETQYF. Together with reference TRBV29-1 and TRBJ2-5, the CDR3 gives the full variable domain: SAVISQKPSRDICQRGTSLTIQCQVDSQVTMMFWYRQQPGQSLTLIATANQGSEATYESGFVIDKFPISRPNLTFSTLTVSNMSPEDSSIYLCSVRTGPQETQYFGPGTRLLVL.

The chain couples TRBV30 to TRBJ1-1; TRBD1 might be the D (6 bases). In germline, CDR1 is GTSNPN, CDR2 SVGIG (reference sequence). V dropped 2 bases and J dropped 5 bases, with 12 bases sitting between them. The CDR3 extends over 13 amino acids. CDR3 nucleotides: TGTGCCTGGAGTAGAGGGGGAGATACTGAAGCTTTCTTT. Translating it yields CAWSRGGDTEAFF.

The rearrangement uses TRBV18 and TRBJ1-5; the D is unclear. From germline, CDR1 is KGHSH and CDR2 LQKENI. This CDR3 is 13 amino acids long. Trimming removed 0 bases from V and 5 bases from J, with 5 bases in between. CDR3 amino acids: CASSPPGDQPQHF. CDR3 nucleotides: TGTGCCAGCTCACCACCGGGTGATCAGCCCCAGCATTTT.

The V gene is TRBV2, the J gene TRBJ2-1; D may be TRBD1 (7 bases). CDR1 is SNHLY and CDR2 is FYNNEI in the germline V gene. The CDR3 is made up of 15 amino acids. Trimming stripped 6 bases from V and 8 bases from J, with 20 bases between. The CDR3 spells CASREGAGPWDEQFF. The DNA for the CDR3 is TGTGCCAGCAGGGAGGGGGCGGGCCCTTGGGATGAGCAGTTCTTC.

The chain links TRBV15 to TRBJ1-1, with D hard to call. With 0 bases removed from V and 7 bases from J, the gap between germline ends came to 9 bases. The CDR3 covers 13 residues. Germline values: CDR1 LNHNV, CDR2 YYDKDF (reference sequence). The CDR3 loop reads CATSRDRKVEAFF. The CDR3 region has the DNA TGTGCCACCAGCAGAGATAGGAAGGTTGAAGCTTTCTTT.

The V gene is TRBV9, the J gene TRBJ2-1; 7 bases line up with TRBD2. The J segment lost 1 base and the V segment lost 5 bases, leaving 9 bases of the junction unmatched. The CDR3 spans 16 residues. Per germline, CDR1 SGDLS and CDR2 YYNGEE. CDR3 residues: CASSWGGAGSYNEQFF. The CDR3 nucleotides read TGTGCCAGCAGTTGGGGAGGGGCCGGTTCCTACAATGAGCAGTTCTTC.

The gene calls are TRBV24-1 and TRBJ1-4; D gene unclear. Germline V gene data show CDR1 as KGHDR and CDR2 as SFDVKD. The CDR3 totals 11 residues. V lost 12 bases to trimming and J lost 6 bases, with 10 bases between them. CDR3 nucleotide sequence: TGTGCCTCCGACCGCTATGAAAAACTGTTTTTT. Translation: CASDRYEKLFF.

The CDR3 reads CASSQGGYEQYF. DNA of the CDR3: TGCGCCAGCAGCCAGGGGGGCTACGAGCAGTACTTC. V is TRBV4-3 and J is TRBJ2-7; D perhaps matches TRBD2 (6 bases). V was trimmed by 3 bases and J by 3 bases, leaving 6 bases between them. This CDR3 contains 12 residues. Per germline, CDR1 LGHNA and CDR2 YSLEER.

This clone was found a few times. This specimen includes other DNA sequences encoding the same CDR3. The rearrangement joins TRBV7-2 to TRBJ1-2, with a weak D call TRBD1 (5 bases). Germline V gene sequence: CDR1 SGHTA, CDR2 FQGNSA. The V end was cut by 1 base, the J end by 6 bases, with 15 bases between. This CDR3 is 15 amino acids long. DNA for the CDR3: TGTGCCAGCAGCTTAGACTTACGTGGGGCCGATGGCTACACCTTC. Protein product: CASSLDLRGADGYTF.

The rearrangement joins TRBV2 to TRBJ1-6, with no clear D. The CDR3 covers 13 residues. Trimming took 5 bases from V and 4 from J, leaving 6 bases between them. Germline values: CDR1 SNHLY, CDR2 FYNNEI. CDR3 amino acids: CASSYSYNSPLHF. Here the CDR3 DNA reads TGTGCCAGCAGTTACAGTTATAATTCACCCCTCCACTTT. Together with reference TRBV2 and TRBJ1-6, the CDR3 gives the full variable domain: EPEVTQTPSHQVTQMGQEVILRCVPISNHLYFYWYRQILGQKVEFLVSFYNNEISEKSEIFDDQFSVERPDGSNFTLKIRSTKLEDSAMYFCASSYSYNSPLHFGNGTRLTVT.

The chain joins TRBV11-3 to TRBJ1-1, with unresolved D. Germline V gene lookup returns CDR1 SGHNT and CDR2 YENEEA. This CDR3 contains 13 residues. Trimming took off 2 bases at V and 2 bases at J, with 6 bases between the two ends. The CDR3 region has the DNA TGTGCCAGCAGCTTATTGGTAAACACTGAAGCTTTCTTT. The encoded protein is CASSLLVNTEAFF. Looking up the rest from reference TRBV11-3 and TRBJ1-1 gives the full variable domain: EAGVVQSPRYKIIEKKQPVAFWCNPISGHNTLYWYLQNLGQGPELLIRYENEEAVDDSQLPKDRFSAERLKGVDSTLKIQPAELGDSAVYLCASSLLVNTEAFFGQGTRLTVV.

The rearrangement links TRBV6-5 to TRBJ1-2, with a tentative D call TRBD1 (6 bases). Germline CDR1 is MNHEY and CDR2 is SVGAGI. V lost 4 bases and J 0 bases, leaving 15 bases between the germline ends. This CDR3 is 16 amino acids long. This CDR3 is CASSWGGAESNYGYTF. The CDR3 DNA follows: TGTGCCAGCAGTTGGGGGGGGGCAGAATCTAACTATGGCTACACCTTC.

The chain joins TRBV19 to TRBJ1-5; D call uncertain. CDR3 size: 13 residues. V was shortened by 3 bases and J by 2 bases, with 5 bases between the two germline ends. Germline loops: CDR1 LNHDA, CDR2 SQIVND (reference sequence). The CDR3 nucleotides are TGTGCCAGTAGTATGGCCGGCAATCAGCCCCAGCATTTT. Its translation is CASSMAGNQPQHF. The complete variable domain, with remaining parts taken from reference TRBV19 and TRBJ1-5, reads DGGITQSPKYLFRKEGQNVTLSCEQNLNHDAMYWYRQDPGQGLRLIYYSQIVNDFQKGDIAEGYSVSREKKESFPLTVTSAQKNPTAFYLCASSMAGNQPQHFGDGTRLSIL.

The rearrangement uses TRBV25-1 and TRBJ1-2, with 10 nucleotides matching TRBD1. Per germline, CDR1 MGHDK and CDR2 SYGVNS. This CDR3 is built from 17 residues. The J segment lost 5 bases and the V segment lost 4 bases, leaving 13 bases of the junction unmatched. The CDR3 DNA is TGTGCCAGCAGTGGCCGGGACAGGGGCCGCGAATCGTATGGCTACACCTTC. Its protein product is CASSGRDRGRESYGYTF.

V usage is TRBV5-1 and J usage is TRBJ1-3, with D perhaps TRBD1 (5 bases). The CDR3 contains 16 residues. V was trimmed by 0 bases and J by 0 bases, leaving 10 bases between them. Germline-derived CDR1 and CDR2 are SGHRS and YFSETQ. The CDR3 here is CASSLEGAHSGNTIYF. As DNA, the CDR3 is TGCGCCAGCAGCTTGGAAGGGGCCCACTCTGGAAACACCATATATTTT.

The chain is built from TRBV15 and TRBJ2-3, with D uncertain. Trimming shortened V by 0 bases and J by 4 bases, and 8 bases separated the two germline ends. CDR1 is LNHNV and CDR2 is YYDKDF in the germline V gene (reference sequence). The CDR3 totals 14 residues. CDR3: CATSREGSPDTQYF. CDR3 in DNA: TGTGCCACCAGCAGAGAAGGTAGCCCAGATACGCAGTATTTT.

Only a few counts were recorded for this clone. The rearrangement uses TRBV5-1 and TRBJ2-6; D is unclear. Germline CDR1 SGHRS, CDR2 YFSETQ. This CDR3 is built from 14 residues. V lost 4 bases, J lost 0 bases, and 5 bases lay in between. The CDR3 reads CASSLGSGANVLTF. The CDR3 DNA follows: TGCGCCAGCAGCCTGGGCTCTGGGGCCAACGTCCTGACTTTC.

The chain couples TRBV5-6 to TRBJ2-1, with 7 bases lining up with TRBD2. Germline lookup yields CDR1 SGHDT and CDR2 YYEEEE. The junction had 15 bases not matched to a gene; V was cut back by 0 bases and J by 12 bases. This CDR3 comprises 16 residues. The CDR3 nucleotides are TGTGCCAGCAGCTTGGTGAGAGCGGGATTTCCCTACGTGCAGTTCTTC. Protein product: CASSLVRAGFPYVQFF.

The CDR3 spells CASSIPPTAPLHF. The DNA of the CDR3 is TGTGCCAGTAGTATCCCTCCGACGGCACCCCTCCACTTT. The chain couples TRBV19 to TRBJ1-6, with D uncertain. The germline V gene has CDR1 LNHDA and CDR2 SQIVND (reference sequence). Between the trimmed V and J ends, which lost 3 bases and 11 bases, there was a span of 11 bases. The CDR3 consists of 13 residues.

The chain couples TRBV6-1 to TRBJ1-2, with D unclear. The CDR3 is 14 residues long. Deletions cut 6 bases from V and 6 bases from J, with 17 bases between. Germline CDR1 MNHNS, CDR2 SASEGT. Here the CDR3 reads CASRPGRGWDGYTF. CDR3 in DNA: TGTGCCAGCAGACCCGGACGGGGTTGGGATGGCTACACCTTC.

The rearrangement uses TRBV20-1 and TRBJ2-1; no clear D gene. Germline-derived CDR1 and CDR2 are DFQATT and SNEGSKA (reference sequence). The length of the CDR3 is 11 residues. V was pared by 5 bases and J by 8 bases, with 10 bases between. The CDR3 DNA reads TGCAGTGCTCTTCGACCGGATGAGCAGTTCTTC. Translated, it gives CSALRPDEQFF.

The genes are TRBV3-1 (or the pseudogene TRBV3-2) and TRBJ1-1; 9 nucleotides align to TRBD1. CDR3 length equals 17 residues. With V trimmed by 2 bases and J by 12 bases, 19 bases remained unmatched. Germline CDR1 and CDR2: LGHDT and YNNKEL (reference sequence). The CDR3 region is CASSQPKGSGTGTQPFF. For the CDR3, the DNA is TGTGCCAGCAGCCAACCAAAAGGAAGCGGGACAGGGACTCAACCTTTCTTT.

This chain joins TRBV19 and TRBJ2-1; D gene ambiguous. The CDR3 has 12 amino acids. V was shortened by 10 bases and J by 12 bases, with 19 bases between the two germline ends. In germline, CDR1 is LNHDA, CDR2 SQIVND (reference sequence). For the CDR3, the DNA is TGTGCCACCTCCCCCTGGGAAGGTGGGCAGTTCTTC. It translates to CATSPWEGGQFF.

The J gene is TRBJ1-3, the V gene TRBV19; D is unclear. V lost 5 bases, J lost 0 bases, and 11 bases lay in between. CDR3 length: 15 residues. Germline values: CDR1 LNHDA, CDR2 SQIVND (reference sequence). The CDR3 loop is CASSRLLSSGNTIYF. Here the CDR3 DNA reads TGTGCCAGTAGTCGTCTTCTTAGCTCTGGAAACACCATATATTTT. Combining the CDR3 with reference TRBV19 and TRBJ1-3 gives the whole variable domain DGGITQSPKYLFRKEGQNVTLSCEQNLNHDAMYWYRQDPGQGLRLIYYSQIVNDFQKGDIAEGYSVSREKKESFPLTVTSAQKNPTAFYLCASSRLLSSGNTIYFGEGSWLTVV.

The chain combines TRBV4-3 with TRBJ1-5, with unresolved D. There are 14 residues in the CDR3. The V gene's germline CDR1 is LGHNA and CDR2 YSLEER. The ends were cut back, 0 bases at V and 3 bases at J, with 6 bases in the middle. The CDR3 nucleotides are TGCGCCAGCAGCCAAGAAGGAGTCAATCAGCCCCAGCATTTT. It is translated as CASSQEGVNQPQHF.

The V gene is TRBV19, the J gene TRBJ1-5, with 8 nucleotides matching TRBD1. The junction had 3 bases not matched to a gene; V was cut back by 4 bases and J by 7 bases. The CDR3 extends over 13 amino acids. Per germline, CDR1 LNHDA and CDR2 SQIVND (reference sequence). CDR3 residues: CASSKQGGQPQHF. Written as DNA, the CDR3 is TGTGCCAGTAGTAAACAGGGGGGACAGCCCCAGCATTTT.

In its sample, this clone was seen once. The CDR3 sequence is CASSLGTGFWEQFF. In DNA form, the CDR3 reads TGTGCCAGCAGCTTAGGGACAGGGTTTTGGGAGCAGTTCTTC. The rearrangement links TRBV7-9 to TRBJ2-1, with 8 bases aligning to TRBD1. Germline V gene data show CDR1 as SEHNR and CDR2 as FQNEAQ (reference sequence). The CDR3 loop spans 14 amino acids. J was trimmed by 10 bases and V by 1 base; bases with no gene match: 6.

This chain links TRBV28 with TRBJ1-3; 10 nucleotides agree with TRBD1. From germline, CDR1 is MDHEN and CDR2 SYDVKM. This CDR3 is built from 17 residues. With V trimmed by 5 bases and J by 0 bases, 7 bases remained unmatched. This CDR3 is CASSQAGTGDSGNTIYF. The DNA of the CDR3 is TGTGCCAGCAGTCAAGCCGGGACAGGGGACTCTGGAAACACCATATATTTT.

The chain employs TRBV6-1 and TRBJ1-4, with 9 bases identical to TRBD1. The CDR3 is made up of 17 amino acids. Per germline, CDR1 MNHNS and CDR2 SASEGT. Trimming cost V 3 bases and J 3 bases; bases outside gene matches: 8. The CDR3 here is CASSDLTGGRANEKLFF. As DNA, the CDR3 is TGTGCCAGCAGTGATTTGACAGGGGGTAGGGCTAATGAAAAACTGTTTTTT.

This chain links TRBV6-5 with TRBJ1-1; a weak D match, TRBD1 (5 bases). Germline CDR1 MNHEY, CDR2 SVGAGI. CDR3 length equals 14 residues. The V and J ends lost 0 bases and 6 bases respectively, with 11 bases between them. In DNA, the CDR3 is TGTGCCAGCAGTTACTCGTGGGGCAGGCCTGAAGCTTTCTTT. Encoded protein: CASSYSWGRPEAFF.